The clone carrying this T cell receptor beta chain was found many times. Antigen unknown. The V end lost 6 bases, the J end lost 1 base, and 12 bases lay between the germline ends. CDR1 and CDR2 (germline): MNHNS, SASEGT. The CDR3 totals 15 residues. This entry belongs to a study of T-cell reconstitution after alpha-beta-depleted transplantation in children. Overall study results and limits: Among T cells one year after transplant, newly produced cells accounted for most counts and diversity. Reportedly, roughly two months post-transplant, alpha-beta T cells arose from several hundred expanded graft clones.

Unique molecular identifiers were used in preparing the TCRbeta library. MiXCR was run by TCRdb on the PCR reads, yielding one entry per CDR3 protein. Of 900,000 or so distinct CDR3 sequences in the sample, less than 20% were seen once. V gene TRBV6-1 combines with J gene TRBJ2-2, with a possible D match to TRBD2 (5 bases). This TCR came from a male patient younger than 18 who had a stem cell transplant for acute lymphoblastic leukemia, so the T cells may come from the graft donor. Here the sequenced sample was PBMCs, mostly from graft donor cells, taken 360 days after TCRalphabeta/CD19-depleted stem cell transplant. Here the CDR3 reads CASRDWELNTGELFF. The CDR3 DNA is TGTGCCAGCAGGGATTGGGAGTTGAACACCGGGGAGCTGTTTTTT.